This T cell receptor (beta chain) was recovered during a study of regulatory T cells in long-lasting Graves disease. Points from the study as a whole: Persistent patients shared more public clonotypes (under 3,000) than newly diagnosed patients (approximately 960).

Building of the TCR beta libraries involved iRepertoire HTBI primers and Arm-PCR of CDR3 regions. TCRdb independently ran MiXCR on the multiplex PCR reads; one entry per CDR3 protein. The sample consists of approximately 540,000 distinct CDR3 sequences, 12% of them appearing once. The time point is: newly diagnosed GD, antithyroid drugs for less than 3 months. From PBMCs, RNA was extracted and then used to make the TCR library. Trimming pared 6 bases from V and 4 bases from J, leaving 24 bases between. The CDR3 has 17 amino acids. Germline assignment: CDR1 SGHAT and CDR2 FQNNGV. This clonotype was counted at least ten times. The antigen is undetermined. These data also formed part of another study, on T cells in Graves' hyperthyroidism and ophthalmopathy. That work states: With a duration under 2 months, the hyperthyroidism was newly diagnosed in patients aged 18 to 65. In the first-round RT-PCR of the TCR CDR3, the HTBI primer set was used.

Source: peripheral blood mononuclear cells (PBMCs), taken at new diagnosis, from a patient treated with antithyroid drugs. The receptor's source is a young woman with Graves disease. V gene TRBV11-2 combines with J gene TRBJ1-2; possibly TRBD1 for D (6 bases). In DNA, the CDR3 is TGTGCCAGCAGACGTCTGGGGGGGCGGAGGGAGCGCTATGGCTACACCTTC. It encodes CASRRLGGRRERYGYTF.